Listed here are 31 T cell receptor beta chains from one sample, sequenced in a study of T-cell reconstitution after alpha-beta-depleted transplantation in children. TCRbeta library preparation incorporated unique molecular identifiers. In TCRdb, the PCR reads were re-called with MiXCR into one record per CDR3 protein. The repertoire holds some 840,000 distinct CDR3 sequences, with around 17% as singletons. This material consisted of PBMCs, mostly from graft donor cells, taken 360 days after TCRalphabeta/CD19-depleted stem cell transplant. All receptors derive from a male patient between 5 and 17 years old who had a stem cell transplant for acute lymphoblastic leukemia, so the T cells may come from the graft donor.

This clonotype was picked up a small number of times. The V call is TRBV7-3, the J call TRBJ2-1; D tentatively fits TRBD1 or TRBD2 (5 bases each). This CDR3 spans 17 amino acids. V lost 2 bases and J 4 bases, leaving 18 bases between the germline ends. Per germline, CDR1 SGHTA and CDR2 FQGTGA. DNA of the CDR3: TGTGCCAGCAGCTTAGATTTGGGACCACTTGATTACAATGAGCAGTTCTTC. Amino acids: CASSLDLGPLDYNEQFF.

CDR3 region: CASSPSPSGRAYEQYF. Written as DNA, the CDR3 is TGTGCCAGCAGCCCCTCTCCAAGCGGGAGAGCCTACGAGCAGTACTTC. The V call is TRBV5-5, the J call TRBJ2-7; 8 bases are shared with TRBD2. V was clipped by 4 bases and J by 2 bases; unmatched bases: 11. CDR3 length equals 16 residues. Per germline, CDR1 SGHKS and CDR2 YYEKEE (reference sequence).

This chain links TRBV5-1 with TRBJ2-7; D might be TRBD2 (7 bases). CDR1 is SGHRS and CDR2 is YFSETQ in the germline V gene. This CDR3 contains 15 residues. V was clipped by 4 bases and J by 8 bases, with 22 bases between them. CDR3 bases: TGCGCCAGCAGCCTGTCGGCGGGGGCTCCTACGCAGCAGTACTTC. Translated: CASSLSAGAPTQQYF.

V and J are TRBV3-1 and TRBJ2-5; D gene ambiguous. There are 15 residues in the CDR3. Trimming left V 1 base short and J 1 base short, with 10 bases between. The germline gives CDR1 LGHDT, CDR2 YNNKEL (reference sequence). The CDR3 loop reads CASSQVNWPQETQYF. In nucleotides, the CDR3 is TGTGCCAGCAGCCAAGTGAACTGGCCCCAAGAGACCCAGTACTTC.

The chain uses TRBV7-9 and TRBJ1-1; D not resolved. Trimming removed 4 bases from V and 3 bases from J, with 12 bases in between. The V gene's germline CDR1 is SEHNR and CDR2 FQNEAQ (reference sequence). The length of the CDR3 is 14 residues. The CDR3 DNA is TGTGCCAGCAGCTCACTCTCTGGGGACACTGAAGCTTTCTTT. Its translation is CASSSLSGDTEAFF.

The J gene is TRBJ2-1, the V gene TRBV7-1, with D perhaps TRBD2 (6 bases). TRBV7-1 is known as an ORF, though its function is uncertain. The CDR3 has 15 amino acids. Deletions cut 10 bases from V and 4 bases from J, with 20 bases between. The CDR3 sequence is CATTSGPAVYNEQFF. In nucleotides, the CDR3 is TGTGCCACCACCAGCGGGCCCGCCGTTTACAATGAGCAGTTCTTC.

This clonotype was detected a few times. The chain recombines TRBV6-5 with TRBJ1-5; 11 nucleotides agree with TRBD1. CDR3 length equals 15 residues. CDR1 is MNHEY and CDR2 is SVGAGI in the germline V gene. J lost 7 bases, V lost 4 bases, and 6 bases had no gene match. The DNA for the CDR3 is TGTGCCAGCAGTTCGGACAGGGGGCCCGGGCAGCCCCAGCATTTT. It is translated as CASSSDRGPGQPQHF.

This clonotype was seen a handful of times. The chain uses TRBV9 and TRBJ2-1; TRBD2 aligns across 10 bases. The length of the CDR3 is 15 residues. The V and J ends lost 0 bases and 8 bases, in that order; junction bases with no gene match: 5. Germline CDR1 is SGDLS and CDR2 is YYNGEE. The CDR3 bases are TGTGCCAGCAGCGTAGAGACCGGGACTAGCGATGAGCAGTTCTTC. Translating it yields CASSVETGTSDEQFF.

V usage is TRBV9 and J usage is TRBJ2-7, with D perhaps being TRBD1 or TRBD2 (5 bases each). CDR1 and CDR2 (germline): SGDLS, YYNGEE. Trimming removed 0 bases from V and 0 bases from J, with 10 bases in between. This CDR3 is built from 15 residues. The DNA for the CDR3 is TGTGCCAGCAGCGTAGAGCTGGGGGACTCCTACGAGCAGTACTTC. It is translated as CASSVELGDSYEQYF.

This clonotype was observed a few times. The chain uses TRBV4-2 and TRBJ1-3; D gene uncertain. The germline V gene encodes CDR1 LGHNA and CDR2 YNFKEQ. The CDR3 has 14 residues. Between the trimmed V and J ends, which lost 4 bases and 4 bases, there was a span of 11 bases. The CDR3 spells CASSPSVIGNTIYF. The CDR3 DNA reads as TGTGCCAGCAGCCCCTCCGTAATCGGAAACACCATATATTTT.

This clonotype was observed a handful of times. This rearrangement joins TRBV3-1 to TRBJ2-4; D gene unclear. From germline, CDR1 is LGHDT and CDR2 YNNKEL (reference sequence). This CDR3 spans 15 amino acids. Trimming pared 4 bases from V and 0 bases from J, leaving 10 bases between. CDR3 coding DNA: TGTGCCAGCAGCCCCCTATCCCTAGCCAAAAACATTCAGTACTTC. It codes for CASSPLSLAKNIQYF.

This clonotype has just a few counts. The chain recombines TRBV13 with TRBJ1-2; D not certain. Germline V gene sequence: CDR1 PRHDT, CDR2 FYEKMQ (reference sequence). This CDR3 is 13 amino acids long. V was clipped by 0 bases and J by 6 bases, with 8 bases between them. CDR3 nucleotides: TGTGCCAGCAGCTTAGGGCCGTACCATGGCTACACCTTC. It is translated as CASSLGPYHGYTF.

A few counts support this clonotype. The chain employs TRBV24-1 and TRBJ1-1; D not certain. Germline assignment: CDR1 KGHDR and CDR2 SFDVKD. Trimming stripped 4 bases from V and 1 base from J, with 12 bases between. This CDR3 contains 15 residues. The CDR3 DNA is TGTGCCACCAGTGACCCGAGGGCGGGGAACACTGAAGCTTTCTTT. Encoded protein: CATSDPRAGNTEAFF.

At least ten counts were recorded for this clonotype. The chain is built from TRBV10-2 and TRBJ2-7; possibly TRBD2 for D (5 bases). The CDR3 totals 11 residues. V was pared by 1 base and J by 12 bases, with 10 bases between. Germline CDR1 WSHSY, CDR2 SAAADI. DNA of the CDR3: TGCGCCAGCAGTGAGTATCTAGCATGGTACTTC. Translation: CASSEYLAWYF.

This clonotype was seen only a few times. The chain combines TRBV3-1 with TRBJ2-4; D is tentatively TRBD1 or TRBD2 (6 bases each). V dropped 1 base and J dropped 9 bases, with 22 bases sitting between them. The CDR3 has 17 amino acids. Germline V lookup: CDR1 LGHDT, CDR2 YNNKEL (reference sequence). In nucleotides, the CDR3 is TGTGCCAGCAGCCAAGCCCACGGGGGCGTGCCTGAATTCATTCAGTACTTC. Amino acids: CASSQAHGGVPEFIQYF.

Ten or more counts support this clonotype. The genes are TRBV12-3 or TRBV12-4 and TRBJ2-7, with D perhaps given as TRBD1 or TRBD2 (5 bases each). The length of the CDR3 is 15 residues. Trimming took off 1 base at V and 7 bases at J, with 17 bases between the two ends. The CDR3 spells CASSLDPLGAGEQYF. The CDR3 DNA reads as TGTGCCAGCAGTTTAGATCCACTTGGGGCGGGTGAGCAGTACTTC.

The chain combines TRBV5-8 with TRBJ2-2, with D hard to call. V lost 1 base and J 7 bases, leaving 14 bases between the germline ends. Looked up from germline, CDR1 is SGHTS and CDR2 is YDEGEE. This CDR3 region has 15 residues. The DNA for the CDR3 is TGTGCCAGCAGCTTGTGGCTAGGGAATGTCGGGGAGCTGTTTTTT. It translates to CASSLWLGNVGELFF.

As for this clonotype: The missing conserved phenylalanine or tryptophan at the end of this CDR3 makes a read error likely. Written as DNA, the CDR3 is TGTGCCAGCAGCTCCGGGACAGGGGCCTACAATGAGCAGTTCTCC. This gives the protein CASSSGTGAYNEQFS. The V and J genes are TRBV7-7 and TRBJ2-1, with 10 nucleotides matching TRBD1. Germline-derived CDR1 and CDR2 are SSHAT and FNYEAQ (reference sequence). This CDR3 has 15 amino acids. Trimming removed 4 bases from V and 2 bases from J; junction bases left unmatched: 2.

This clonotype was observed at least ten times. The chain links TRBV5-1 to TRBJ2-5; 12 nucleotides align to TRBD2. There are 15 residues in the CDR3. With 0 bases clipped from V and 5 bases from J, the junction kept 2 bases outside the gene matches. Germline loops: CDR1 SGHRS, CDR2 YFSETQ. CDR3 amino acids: CASSLASGRGETQYF. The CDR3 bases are TGCGCCAGCAGCTTGGCTAGCGGGAGGGGTGAGACCCAGTACTTC. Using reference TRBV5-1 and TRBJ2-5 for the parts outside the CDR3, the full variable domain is KAGVTQTPRYLIKTRGQQVTLSCSPISGHRSVSWYQQTPGQGLQFLFEYFSETQRNKGNFPGRFSGRQFSNSRSEMNVSTLELGDSALYLCASSLASGRGETQYFGPGTRLLVL.

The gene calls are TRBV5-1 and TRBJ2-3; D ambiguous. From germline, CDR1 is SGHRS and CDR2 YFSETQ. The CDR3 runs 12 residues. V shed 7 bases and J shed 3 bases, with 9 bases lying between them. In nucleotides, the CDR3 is TGCGCCAGCCGATCTACGACAGATACGCAGTATTTT. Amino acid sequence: CASRSTTDTQYF.

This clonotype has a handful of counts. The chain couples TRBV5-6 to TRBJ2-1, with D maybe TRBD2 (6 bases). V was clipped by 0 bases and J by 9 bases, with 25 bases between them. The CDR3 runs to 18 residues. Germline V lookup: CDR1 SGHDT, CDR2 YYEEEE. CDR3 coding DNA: TGTGCCAGCAGCTTGGGCGTAACCCCTGTGGCAGGGAGGAGTGAGCAGTTCTTC. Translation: CASSLGVTPVAGRSEQFF. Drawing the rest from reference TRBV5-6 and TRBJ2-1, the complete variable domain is DAGVTQSPTHLIKTRGQQVTLRCSPKSGHDTVSWYQQALGQGPQFIFQYYEEEERQRGNFPDRFSGHQFPNYSSELNVNALLLGDSALYLCASSLGVTPVAGRSEQFFGPGTRLTVL.

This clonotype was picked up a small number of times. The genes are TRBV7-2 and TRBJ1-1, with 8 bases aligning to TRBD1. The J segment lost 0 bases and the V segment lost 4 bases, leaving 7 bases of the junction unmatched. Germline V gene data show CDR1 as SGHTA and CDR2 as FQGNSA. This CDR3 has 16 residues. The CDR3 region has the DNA TGTGCCAGCAGCTCCAGGGGGCTGGCCGTGAACACTGAAGCTTTCTTT. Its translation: CASSSRGLAVNTEAFF.

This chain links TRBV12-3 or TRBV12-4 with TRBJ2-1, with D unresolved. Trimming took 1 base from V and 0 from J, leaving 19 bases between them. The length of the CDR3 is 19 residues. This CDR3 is CASSLGVGHFSSSYNEQFF. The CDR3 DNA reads TGTGCCAGCAGTTTAGGGGTAGGTCACTTCTCGAGCTCCTACAATGAGCAGTTCTTC.

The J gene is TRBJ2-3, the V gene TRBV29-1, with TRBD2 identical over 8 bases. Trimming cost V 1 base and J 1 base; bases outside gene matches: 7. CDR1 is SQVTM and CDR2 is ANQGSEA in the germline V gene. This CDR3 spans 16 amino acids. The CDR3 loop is CSVEVFREGGTDTQYF. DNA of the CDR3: TGCAGCGTTGAAGTTTTCCGGGAGGGGGGCACAGATACGCAGTATTTT.

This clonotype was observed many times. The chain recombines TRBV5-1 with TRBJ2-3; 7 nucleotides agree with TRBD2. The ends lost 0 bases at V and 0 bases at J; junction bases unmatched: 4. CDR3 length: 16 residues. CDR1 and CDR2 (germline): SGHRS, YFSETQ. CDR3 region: CASSLGASGSTDTQYF. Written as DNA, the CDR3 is TGCGCCAGCAGCTTGGGCGCTAGCGGAAGCACAGATACGCAGTATTTT.

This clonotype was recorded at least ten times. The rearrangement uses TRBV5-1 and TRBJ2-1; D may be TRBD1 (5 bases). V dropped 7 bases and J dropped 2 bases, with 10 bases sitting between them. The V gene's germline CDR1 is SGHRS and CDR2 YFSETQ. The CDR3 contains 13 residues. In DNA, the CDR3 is TGCGCCAGCGCAGGGCGCACCTACAATGAGCAGTTCTTC. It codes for CASAGRTYNEQFF.

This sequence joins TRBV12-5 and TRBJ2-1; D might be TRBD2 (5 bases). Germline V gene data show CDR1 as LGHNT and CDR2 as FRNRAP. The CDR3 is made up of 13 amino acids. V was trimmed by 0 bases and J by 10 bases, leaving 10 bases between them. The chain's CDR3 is CASGLVSLAEQFF. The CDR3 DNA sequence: TGTGCTAGTGGTTTGGTATCCTTAGCGGAGCAGTTCTTC. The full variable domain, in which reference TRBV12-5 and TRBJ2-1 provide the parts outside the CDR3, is DARVTQTPRHKVTEMGQEVTMRCQPILGHNTVFWYRQTMMQGLELLAYFRNRAPLDDSGMPKDRFSAEMPDATLATLKIQPSEPRDSAVYFCASGLVSLAEQFFGPGTRLTVL.

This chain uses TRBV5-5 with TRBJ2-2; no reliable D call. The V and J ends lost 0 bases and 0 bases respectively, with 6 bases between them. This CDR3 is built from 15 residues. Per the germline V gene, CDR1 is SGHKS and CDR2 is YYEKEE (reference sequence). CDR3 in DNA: TGTGCCAGCAGCTTGGCCCGCCCGAACACCGGGGAGCTGTTTTTT. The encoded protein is CASSLARPNTGELFF.

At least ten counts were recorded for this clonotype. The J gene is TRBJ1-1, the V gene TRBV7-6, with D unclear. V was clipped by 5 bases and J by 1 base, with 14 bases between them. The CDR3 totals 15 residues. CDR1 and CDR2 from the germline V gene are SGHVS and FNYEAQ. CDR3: CASSPSSAANTEAFF. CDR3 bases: TGTGCCAGCAGCCCTTCGTCGGCTGCGAACACTGAAGCTTTCTTT.

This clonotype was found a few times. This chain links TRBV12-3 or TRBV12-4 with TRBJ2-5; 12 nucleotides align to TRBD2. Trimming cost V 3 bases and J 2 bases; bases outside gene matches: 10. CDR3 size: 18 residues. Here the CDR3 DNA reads TGTGCCAGCAGTTTGGGGGCAGGACTAGCGGGAACTCAAGAGACCCAGTACTTC. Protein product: CASSLGAGLAGTQETQYF.

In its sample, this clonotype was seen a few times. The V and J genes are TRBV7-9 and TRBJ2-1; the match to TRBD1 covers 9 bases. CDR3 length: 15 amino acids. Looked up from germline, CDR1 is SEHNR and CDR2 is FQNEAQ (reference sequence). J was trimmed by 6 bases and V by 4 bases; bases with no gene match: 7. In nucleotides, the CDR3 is TGTGCCAGCAGCTCCTGGACAGGGGTCGGCAATGAGCAGTTCTTC. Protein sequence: CASSSWTGVGNEQFF.